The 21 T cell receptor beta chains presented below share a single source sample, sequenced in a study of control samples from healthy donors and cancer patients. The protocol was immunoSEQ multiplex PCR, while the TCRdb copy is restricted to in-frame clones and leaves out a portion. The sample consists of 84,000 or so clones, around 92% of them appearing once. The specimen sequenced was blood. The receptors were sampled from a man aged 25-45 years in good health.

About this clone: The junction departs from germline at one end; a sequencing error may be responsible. The CDR3 sequence is CASSQVGPGLPLFFF. The CDR3 DNA reads as TGTGCCAGCAGCCAAGTCGGGCCCGGGCTCCCACTTTTTTTCTTC. The J gene is TRBJ1-2, the V gene TRBV3-1 (or the pseudogene TRBV3-2), with D uncertain. The CDR3 spans 15 residues. The germline gives CDR1 LGHDT, CDR2 YNNKEL (reference sequence).

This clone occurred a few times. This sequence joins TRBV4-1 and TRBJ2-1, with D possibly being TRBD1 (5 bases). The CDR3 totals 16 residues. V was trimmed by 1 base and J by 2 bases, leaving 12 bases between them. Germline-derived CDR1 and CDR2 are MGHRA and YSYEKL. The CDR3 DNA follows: TGCGCCAGCAGCCAAGTGGACATCATCGCCTACAATGAGCAGTTCTTC. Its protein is CASSQVDIIAYNEQFF.

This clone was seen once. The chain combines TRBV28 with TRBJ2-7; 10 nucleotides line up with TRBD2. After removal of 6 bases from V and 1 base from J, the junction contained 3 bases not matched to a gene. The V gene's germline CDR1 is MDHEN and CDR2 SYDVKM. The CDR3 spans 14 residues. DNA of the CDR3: TGTGCCAGCAGGCCACTAGCGGGATCCTACGAGCAGTACTTC. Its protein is CASRPLAGSYEQYF.

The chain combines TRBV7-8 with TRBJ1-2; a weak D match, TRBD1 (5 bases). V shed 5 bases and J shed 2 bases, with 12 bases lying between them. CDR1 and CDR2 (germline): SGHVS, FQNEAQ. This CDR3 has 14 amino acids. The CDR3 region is CASSEGTPNYGYTF. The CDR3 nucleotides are TGTGCCAGCAGCGAAGGGACTCCGAACTATGGCTACACCTTC.

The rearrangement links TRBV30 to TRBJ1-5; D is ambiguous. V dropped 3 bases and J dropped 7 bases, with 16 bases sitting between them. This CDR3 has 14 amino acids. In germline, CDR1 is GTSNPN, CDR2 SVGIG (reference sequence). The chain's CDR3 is CAWREGGLGQPQHF. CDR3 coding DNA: TGTGCCTGGAGGGAGGGAGGGCTTGGCCAGCCCCAGCATTTT.

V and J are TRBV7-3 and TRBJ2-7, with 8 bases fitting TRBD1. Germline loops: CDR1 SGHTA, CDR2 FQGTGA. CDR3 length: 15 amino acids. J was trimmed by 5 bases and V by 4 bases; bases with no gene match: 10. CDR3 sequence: CASSSFDRGADEQYF. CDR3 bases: TGTGCCAGCAGCTCCTTCGACAGGGGTGCGGACGAGCAGTACTTC.

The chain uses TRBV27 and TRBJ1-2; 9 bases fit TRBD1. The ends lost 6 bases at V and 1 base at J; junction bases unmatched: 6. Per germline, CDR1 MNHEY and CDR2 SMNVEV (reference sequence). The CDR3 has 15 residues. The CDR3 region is CASRAGTGYNYGYTF. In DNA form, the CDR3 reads TGTGCCAGCAGGGCCGGGACAGGGTATAACTATGGCTACACCTTC.

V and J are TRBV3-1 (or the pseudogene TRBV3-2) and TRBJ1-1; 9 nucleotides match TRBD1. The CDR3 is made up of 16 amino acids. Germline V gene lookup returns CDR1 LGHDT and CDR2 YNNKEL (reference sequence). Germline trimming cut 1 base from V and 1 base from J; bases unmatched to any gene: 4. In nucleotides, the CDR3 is TGTGCCAGCAGCCAAGCAGGGACAGGGTGGAACACTGAAGCTTTCTTT. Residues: CASSQAGTGWNTEAFF.

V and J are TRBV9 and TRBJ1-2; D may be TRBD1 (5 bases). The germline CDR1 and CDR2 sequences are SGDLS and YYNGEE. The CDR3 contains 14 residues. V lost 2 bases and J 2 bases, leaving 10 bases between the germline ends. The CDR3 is CASSVGDGNYGYTF. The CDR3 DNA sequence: TGTGCCAGCAGCGTGGGGGACGGGAACTATGGCTACACCTTC.

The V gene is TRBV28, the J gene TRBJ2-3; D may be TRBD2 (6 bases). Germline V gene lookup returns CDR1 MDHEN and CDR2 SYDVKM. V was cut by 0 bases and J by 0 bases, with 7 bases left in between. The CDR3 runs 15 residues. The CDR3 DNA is TGTGCCAGCAGTTTATGGGACTACAGCACAGATACGCAGTATTTT. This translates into CASSLWDYSTDTQYF.

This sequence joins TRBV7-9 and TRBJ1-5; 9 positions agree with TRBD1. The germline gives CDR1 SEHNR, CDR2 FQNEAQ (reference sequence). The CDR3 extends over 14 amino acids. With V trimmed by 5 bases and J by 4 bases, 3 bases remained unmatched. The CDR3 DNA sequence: TGTGCCAGCAGCCCGGGACAGGGTAATCAGCCCCAGCATTTT. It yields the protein CASSPGQGNQPQHF.

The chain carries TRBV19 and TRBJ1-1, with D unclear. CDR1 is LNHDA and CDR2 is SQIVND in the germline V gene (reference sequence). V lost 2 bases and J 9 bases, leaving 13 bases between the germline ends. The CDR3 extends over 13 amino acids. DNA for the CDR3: TGTGCCAGTAGTATATCAGGAGGGCGAAAAGCTTTCTTT. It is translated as CASSISGGRKAFF.

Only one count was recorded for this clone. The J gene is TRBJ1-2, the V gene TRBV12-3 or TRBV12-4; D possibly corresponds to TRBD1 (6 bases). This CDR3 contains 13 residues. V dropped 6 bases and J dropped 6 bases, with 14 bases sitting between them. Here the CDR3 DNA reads TGTGCCAGCAGGACAACAGGGATTCATGGCTACACCTTC. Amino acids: CASRTTGIHGYTF.

In nucleotides, the CDR3 is TGTGCCAGCATCGGATCTGGAAACACCATATATTTT. Protein sequence: CASIGSGNTIYF. The chain uses TRBV6-5 and TRBJ1-3, with D uncertain. The germline CDR1 and CDR2 sequences are MNHEY and SVGAGI. The V end was cut by 7 bases, the J end by 1 base, with 5 bases between. The CDR3 loop spans 12 amino acids.

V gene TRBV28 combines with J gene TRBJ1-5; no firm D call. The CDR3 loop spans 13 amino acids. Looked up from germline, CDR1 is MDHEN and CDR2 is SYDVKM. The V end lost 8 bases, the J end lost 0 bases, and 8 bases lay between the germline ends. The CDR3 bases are TGTGCCAGCCATAAACATAGCAATCAGCCCCAGCATTTT. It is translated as CASHKHSNQPQHF.

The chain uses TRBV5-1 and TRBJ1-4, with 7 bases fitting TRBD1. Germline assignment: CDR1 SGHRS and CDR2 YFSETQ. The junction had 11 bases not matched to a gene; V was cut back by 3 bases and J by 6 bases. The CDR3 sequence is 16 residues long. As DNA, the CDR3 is TGCGCCAGCAGCTCGAAAGACAGGGTGAGAGATGAAAAACTGTTTTTT. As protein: CASSSKDRVRDEKLFF.

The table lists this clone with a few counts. As DNA, the CDR3 is TGTGCCACCAGTGAGGACAGCGGGACAGGGTACGAGCAGTACTTC. Protein: CATSEDSGTGYEQYF. The V call is TRBV24-1, the J call TRBJ2-7; 9 bases agree with TRBD1. V lost 4 bases and J lost 4; bases outside the gene matches: 7. Germline V lookup: CDR1 KGHDR, CDR2 SFDVKD. CDR3 length: 15 amino acids.

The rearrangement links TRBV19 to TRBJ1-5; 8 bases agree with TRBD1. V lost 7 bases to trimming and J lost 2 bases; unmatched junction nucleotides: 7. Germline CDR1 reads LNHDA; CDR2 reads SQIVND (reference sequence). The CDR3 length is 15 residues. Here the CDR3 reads CASKPDRGGNQPQHF. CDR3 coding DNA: TGTGCCAGTAAACCTGACAGGGGTGGCAATCAGCCCCAGCATTTT.

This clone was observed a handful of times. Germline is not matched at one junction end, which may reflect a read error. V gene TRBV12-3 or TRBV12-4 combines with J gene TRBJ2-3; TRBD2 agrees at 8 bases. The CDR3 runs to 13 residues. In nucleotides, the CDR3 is TGTGCCAGCAGCCGGACTAGCAGAGATACGCAGTATTTT. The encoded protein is CASSRTSRDTQYF.

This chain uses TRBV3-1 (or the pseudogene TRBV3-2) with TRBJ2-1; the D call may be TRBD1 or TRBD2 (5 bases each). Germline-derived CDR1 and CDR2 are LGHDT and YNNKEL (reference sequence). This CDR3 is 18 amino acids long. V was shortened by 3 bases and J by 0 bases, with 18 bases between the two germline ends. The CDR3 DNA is TGTGCCAGCAGCCACCCCACCCCGGGACCCGACTCCTACAATGAGCAGTTCTTC. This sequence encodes CASSHPTPGPDSYNEQFF.

CDR3 in amino acids: CASSQGVGSGPPQEQFF. In nucleotides, the CDR3 is TGTGCCAGCAGCCAAGGAGTTGGAAGCGGCCCCCCTCAGGAGCAGTTCTTC. V usage is TRBV3-1 (or the pseudogene TRBV3-2) and J usage is TRBJ2-1; maybe TRBD2 (5 bases). V was trimmed by 1 base and J by 10 bases, leaving 23 bases between them. Looked up from germline, CDR1 is LGHDT and CDR2 is YNNKEL (reference sequence). The CDR3 is 17 amino acids.